The T cell receptor beta chain described here comes from a study of cytomegalovirus exposure and HLA in healthy donors. Concerning this clone: Its specificity is unknown.

The ends were cut back, 5 bases at V and 1 base at J, with 9 bases in the middle. The CDR3 sequence is 15 residues long. Germline V gene lookup returns CDR1 LNHDA and CDR2 SQIVND (reference sequence). Points from the study as a whole: Altogether, more than 150 TCR beta chains were recorded as cytomegalovirus-associated. Accounts indicate the classifier identified cytomegalovirus status with strong specificity and sensitivity.

Method: immunoSEQ multiplex PCR; TCRdb's copy keeps in-frame clones and lacks some. The table shows 90,000 to 100,000 clones, with roughly 90% occurring only once. The chain joins TRBV19 to TRBJ2-6; D uncertain. Sequenced input: PBMCs. This receptor was taken from a man younger than 30 in good health and CMV-seropositive. CDR3 in amino acids: CASSVLVSGANVLTF. The CDR3 nucleotides are TGTGCCAGTAGTGTGTTAGTATCTGGGGCCAACGTCCTGACTTTC.